This section outlines one TCR beta chain sequence together with its context. Its specificity is unknown. Clones were read by immunoSEQ multiplex PCR, and TCRdb kept only the in-frame ones, dropping some. The sample lists approximately 40,000 clones, roughly 90% occurring once. The sample originates from a study of siplizumab effects on memory and regulatory T cells. Regarding the study as a whole: Under siplizumab, an average about 70% of mappable alloreactive CD4+ clones were Treg-derived, compared with under 35% in controls.

J gave up 0 bases and V 2 bases, and 8 bases lay outside the gene matches. The germline V gene has CDR1 MNHNS and CDR2 SASEGT. The CDR3 extends over 18 amino acids. This clonotype was obtained from a human donor in good health. The chain employs TRBV6-1 and TRBJ1-5, with 9 bases identical to TRBD1. The sequenced sample was naive CD4+ T cells sorted from blood. In nucleotides, the CDR3 is TGTGCCAGCAGTGAAACCGGGACAGGGTTACTTAGCAATCAGCCCCAGCATTTT. It is translated as CASSETGTGLLSNQPQHF.